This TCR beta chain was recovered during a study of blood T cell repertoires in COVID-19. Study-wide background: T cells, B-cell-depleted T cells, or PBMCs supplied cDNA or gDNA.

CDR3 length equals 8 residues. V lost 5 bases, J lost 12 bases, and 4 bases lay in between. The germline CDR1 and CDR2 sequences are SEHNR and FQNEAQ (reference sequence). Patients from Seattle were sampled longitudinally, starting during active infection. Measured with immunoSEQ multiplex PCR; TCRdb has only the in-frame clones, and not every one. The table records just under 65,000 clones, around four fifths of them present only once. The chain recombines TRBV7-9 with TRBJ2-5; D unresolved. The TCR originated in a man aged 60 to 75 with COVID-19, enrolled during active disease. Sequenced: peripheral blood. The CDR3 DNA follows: TGTGCCAGCAGCCTTGAGTACTTC. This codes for CASSLEYF.